This T cell receptor (beta chain) stems from a study of blood T cell repertoires in COVID-19. Study in general: Material from acute and convalescent COVID-19 was sourced from the United States, Italy and Spain. The cDNA or gDNA used as material had been derived from T cells, B-cell-depleted T cells, or PBMCs.

J lost 2 bases, V lost 5 bases, and 3 bases had no gene match. Germline V gene lookup returns CDR1 LGHDT and CDR2 YNNKEL (reference sequence). The CDR3 has 15 amino acids. Per the original methods: Amplified reference gene primers provided the basis for estimating nucleated cell counts. Repertoires were generated with immunoSEQ multiplex PCR, while TCRdb's copy carries only in-frame clones and drops some. V and J calls plus clone size are reproduced from that table; the DNA served to infer D and trimming. The sample lists approximately 90,000 clones; 85% were seen once. This TCR derives from a man older than 75 with acute or convalescent COVID-19. The source material was peripheral blood. The chain joins TRBV3-1 (or the pseudogene TRBV3-2) to TRBJ2-1; the match to TRBD2 covers 10 bases. CDR3 protein: CASSWTSGTYNEQFF. The CDR3 DNA reads TGTGCCAGCAGCTGGACTAGCGGTACCTACAATGAGCAGTTCTTC.